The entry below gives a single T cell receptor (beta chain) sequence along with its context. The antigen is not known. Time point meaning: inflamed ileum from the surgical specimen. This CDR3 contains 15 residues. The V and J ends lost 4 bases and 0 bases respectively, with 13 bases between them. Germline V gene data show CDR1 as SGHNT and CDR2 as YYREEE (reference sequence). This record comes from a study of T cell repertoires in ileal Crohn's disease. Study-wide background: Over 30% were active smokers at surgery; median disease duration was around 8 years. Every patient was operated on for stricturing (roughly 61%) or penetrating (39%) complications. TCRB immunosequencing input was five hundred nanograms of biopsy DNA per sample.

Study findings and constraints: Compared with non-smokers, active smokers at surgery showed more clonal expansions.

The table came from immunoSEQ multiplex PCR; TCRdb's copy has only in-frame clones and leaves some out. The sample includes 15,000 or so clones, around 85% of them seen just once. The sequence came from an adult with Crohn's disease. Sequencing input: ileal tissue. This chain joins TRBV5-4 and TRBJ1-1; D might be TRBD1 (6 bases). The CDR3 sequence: CASSRLDRLNTEAFF. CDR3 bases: TGTGCCAGCAGCCGACTCGACAGGCTGAACACTGAAGCTTTCTTT. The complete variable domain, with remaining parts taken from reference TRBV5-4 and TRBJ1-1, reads ETGVTQSPTHLIKTRGQQVTLRCSSQSGHNTVSWYQQALGQGPQFIFQYYREEENGRGNFPPRFSGLQFPNYSSELNVNALELDDSALYLCASSRLDRLNTEAFFGQGTRLTVV.